The 21 T cell receptor beta chains reported below all come from one sample, sequenced in a study of OX40 agonist ivuxolimab in advanced cancers. The repertoire was sequenced with immunoSEQ multiplex PCR; TCRdb's copy has only in-frame clones and lacks some. The sample holds 25,000 to 35,000 clones, around 88% seen once. The sequencing used CD4+ or CD8+ T cells sorted from blood, collected in a trial of the OX40 agonist ivuxolimab. The receptors shown here come from an adult with an advanced solid tumor such as melanoma, head and neck, liver or kidney cancer.

J is TRBJ2-2 and V is TRBV6-4, with 12 nucleotides matching TRBD2. CDR3 length: 18 amino acids. Germline V gene lookup returns CDR1 MRHNA and CDR2 SNTAGT. Trimming removed 3 bases from V and 1 base from J; junction bases left unmatched: 6. The CDR3 DNA sequence: TGTGCCAGCAGTGAACTAGCGGGGGGCGCCGGGAACACCGGGGAGCTGTTTTTT. Translation: CASSELAGGAGNTGELFF.

The chain has TRBV9 and TRBJ2-1, with D uncertain. The germline gives CDR1 SGDLS, CDR2 YYNGEE. The length of the CDR3 is 12 residues. V was cut by 5 bases and J by 3 bases, with 6 bases left in between. The DNA for the CDR3 is TGTGCCAGCAGGGCTAGCTACAATGAGCAGTTCTTC. Translating it yields CASRASYNEQFF. The whole variable domain, filled in from reference TRBV9 and TRBJ2-1, reads DSGVTQTPKHLITATGQRVTLRCSPRSGDLSVYWYQQSLDQGLQFLIQYYNGEERAKGNILERFSAQQFPDLHSELNLSSLELGDSALYFCASRASYNEQFFGPGTRLTVL.

V usage is TRBV27 and J usage is TRBJ2-3; 12 bases are shared with TRBD2. CDR1 MNHEY and CDR2 SMNVEV come from the germline V gene (reference sequence). This CDR3 has 16 residues. J was trimmed by 6 bases and V by 4 bases; bases with no gene match: 8. CDR3 DNA sequence: TGTGCCAGCAGTTCCCTAGCGGGGGGGCCTGTGGATACGCAGTATTTT. Translation: CASSSLAGGPVDTQYF.

The J gene is TRBJ2-7, the V gene TRBV4-1; D assignment may be TRBD1 or TRBD2 (5 bases each). Per the germline V gene, CDR1 is MGHRA and CDR2 is YSYEKL. V was pared by 0 bases and J by 0 bases, with 9 bases between. The CDR3 extends over 15 amino acids. The CDR3 region has the DNA TGCGCCAGCAGCCAAGAGGGAGACAGCTCCTACGAGCAGTACTTC. It codes for CASSQEGDSSYEQYF.

The rearrangement joins TRBV15 to TRBJ1-1; 9 nucleotides match TRBD1. The CDR3 is 15 amino acids. Germline loops: CDR1 LNHNV, CDR2 YYDKDF (reference sequence). The ends lost 5 bases at V and 1 base at J; junction bases unmatched: 5. The CDR3 nucleotides read TGTGCCACCAGCCCTCCGGGACAGGGGAACACTGAAGCTTTCTTT. Translating gives CATSPPGQGNTEAFF.

The rearrangement links TRBV5-1 to TRBJ2-1; D tentatively fits TRBD1 or TRBD2 (5 bases each). The CDR3 covers 13 residues. Germline V gene sequence: CDR1 SGHRS, CDR2 YFSETQ. Between the trimmed V and J ends, which lost 4 bases and 6 bases, there was a span of 11 bases. CDR3 protein: CASSGDASNEQFF. The CDR3 DNA reads TGCGCCAGCAGCGGGGACGCCTCCAATGAGCAGTTCTTC.

Only a few counts were recorded for this clone. The chain links TRBV9 to TRBJ2-2; D possibly corresponds to TRBD1 (6 bases). Germline loops: CDR1 SGDLS, CDR2 YYNGEE. The CDR3 is 17 residues long. V was shortened by 4 bases and J by 2 bases, with 18 bases between the two germline ends. The CDR3 DNA is TGTGCCAGCAGCTCATCCCGGGACAAGGCAAACACCGGGGAGCTGTTTTTT. This sequence encodes CASSSSRDKANTGELFF.

V usage is TRBV27 and J usage is TRBJ2-7; D is possibly TRBD1 (6 bases). The CDR3 length is 15 residues. Trimming stripped 0 bases from V and 2 bases from J, with 11 bases between. CDR1 and CDR2 (germline): MNHEY, SMNVEV (reference sequence). CDR3 region: CASSLSPGQTYEQYF. DNA for the CDR3: TGTGCCAGCAGTTTATCACCGGGACAAACCTACGAGCAGTACTTC.

This sequence joins TRBV4-1 and TRBJ2-3; 8 nucleotides align to TRBD2. The V gene end was trimmed by 1 base and the J gene end by 2 bases; junction bases not matched to a gene: 8. CDR1 is MGHRA, CDR2 YSYEKL, per germline. The CDR3 length is 17 residues. The CDR3: CASSQGLTGGPTDTQYF. For the CDR3, the DNA is TGCGCCAGCAGCCAAGGTTTAACGGGGGGGCCCACAGATACGCAGTATTTT.

The J gene is TRBJ2-2, the V gene TRBV18; D unresolved. V dropped 0 bases and J dropped 0 bases, with 8 bases sitting between them. The CDR3 sequence is 16 residues long. Germline V CDR1 and CDR2: KGHSH, LQKENI. The CDR3 reads CASSPPIIPNTGELFF. CDR3 nucleotides: TGTGCCAGCTCACCACCGATCATCCCGAACACCGGGGAGCTGTTTTTT. Full variable domain (outside the CDR3, taken from reference TRBV18 and TRBJ2-2): NAGVMQNPRHLVRRRGQEARLRCSPMKGHSHVYWYRQLPEEGLKFMVYLQKENIIDESGMPKERFSAEFPKEGPSILRIQQVVRGDSAAYFCASSPPIIPNTGELFFGEGSRLTVL.

V and J are TRBV9 and TRBJ2-1; tentatively, D is TRBD1 or TRBD2 (5 bases each). Germline CDR1 SGDLS, CDR2 YYNGEE. V lost 6 bases and J lost 3, with 16 bases in between. This CDR3 comprises 15 residues. The CDR3 sequence is CASNIAGAGYNEQFF. The CDR3 nucleotides read TGTGCCAGCAACATTGCCGGGGCTGGCTACAATGAGCAGTTCTTC.

Here the CDR3 DNA reads TGTGCCAGCGGACAGGGTTGGTCAGATACGCAGTATTTT. Its protein product is CASGQGWSDTQYF. The chain employs TRBV19 and TRBJ2-3, with 8 bases lining up with TRBD1. The CDR3 consists of 13 residues. Trimming cost V 9 bases and J 4 bases; bases outside gene matches: 6. The germline V gene has CDR1 LNHDA and CDR2 SQIVND (reference sequence).

In this sample, this clone turned up once. This chain joins TRBV7-9 and TRBJ2-3; TRBD2 aligns across 13 bases. This CDR3 spans 17 amino acids. Unmatched junction bases numbered 6, after V lost 5 bases and J lost 1 base. CDR1 is SEHNR, CDR2 FQNEAQ, per germline (reference sequence). The CDR3 DNA reads as TGTGCCAGCAGCCCCGGGACTAGCGGGGTGGGCACAGATACGCAGTATTTT. It yields the protein CASSPGTSGVGTDTQYF.

J is TRBJ1-1 and V is TRBV5-4; tentative D call: TRBD1 (5 bases). Germline CDR1 SGHNT, CDR2 YYREEE (reference sequence). The length of the CDR3 is 13 residues. V lost 3 bases, J lost 1 base, and 7 bases lay in between. The CDR3 DNA follows: TGTGCCAGCAGCTGGGGGGGGAACACTGAAGCTTTCTTT. This codes for CASSWGGNTEAFF.

The chain combines TRBV29-1 with TRBJ1-2, with 8 bases aligning to TRBD1. CDR3 length equals 12 residues. V shed 3 bases and J 10 bases; nucleotides not matched to a gene: 7. From germline, CDR1 is SQVTM and CDR2 ANQGSEA. For the CDR3, the DNA is TGCAGCGTTGACGATCTACAGGGGGTCTACACCTTC. This sequence encodes CSVDDLQGVYTF. The full variable domain, its missing parts supplied by reference TRBV29-1 and TRBJ1-2, is SAVISQKPSRDICQRGTSLTIQCQVDSQVTMMFWYRQQPGQSLTLIATANQGSEATYESGFVIDKFPISRPNLTFSTLTVSNMSPEDSSIYLCSVDDLQGVYTFGSGTRLTVV.

CDR3 DNA sequence: TGTGCCAGCAGGGGGCGGACTAGCGGGTTCTACGAGCAGTACTTC. Amino acid sequence: CASRGRTSGFYEQYF. This chain joins TRBV2 and TRBJ2-7; 11 nucleotides line up with TRBD2. The ends lost 6 bases at V and 3 bases at J; junction bases unmatched: 7. The CDR3 is 15 amino acids. The germline gives CDR1 SNHLY, CDR2 FYNNEI.

In DNA, the CDR3 is TGTGCCAGTAGTATAGTCTTGACGAACAATCAGCCCCAGCATTTT. It translates to CASSIVLTNNQPQHF. The chain uses TRBV19 and TRBJ1-5; D is unclear. Germline V gene sequence: CDR1 LNHDA, CDR2 SQIVND (reference sequence). This CDR3 has 15 residues. The ends were cut back, 1 base at V and 3 bases at J, with 10 bases in the middle. Combining the CDR3 with reference TRBV19 and TRBJ1-5 gives the whole variable domain DGGITQSPKYLFRKEGQNVTLSCEQNLNHDAMYWYRQDPGQGLRLIYYSQIVNDFQKGDIAEGYSVSREKKESFPLTVTSAQKNPTAFYLCASSIVLTNNQPQHFGDGTRLSIL.

The chain has TRBV7-9 and TRBJ1-1; unclear D gene. The V gene lost 4 bases and the J gene lost 2 bases, with 14 bases spanning the gap. CDR1 SEHNR and CDR2 FQNEAQ come from the germline V gene (reference sequence). The CDR3 sequence is 15 residues long. CDR3 residues: CASSSGGLLNTEAFF. The CDR3 DNA reads as TGTGCCAGCAGCTCCGGAGGATTACTTAACACTGAAGCTTTCTTT.

The V and J genes are TRBV6-6 and TRBJ1-3; TRBD1 aligns across 8 bases. Germline V CDR1 and CDR2: MNHNY, SVGAGI (reference sequence). The CDR3 consists of 13 residues. V dropped 8 bases and J dropped 2; count of bases not matched to a gene: 2. The CDR3 nucleotides read TGTGCCAGCCTGACAGGGGCTGGAAACACCATATATTTT. Residues: CASLTGAGNTIYF.

The J gene is TRBJ1-1, the V gene TRBV28; 7 bases agree with TRBD1. This CDR3 region has 14 residues. Germline CDR1 is MDHEN and CDR2 is SYDVKM. After removal of 3 bases from V and 5 bases from J, the junction contained 6 bases not matched to a gene. The CDR3 DNA follows: TGTGCCAGCAGTTTTCTAGGGGGCGGGACTGAAGCTTTCTTT. It codes for CASSFLGGGTEAFF.

In DNA form, the CDR3 reads TGTGCCAGCAGTGAAAACCAGTATGGCTACACCTTC. This sequence encodes CASSENQYGYTF. This chain joins TRBV6-1 and TRBJ1-2, with D hard to call. The CDR3 has 12 amino acids. Germline CDR1 MNHNS, CDR2 SASEGT. The V end was cut by 2 bases, the J end by 5 bases, with 6 bases between.